This T cell receptor beta chain derives from a study of T cells expressing NK-cell markers. Study-level information: Sorted CD3+CD56+NKG2C+, CD3+CD56+NKG2C- and CD3+CD56-NKG2C+ T cells supplied TCR beta repertoires. Within the sequenced cohort of eight donors, seven exhibited HCMV seropositivity and one was seronegative. The study, taken as a whole, reports: The CD3+CD56-NKG2C+ fraction was also led by these clonotypes in a handful of donors. Questions lingered over whether expanded NKG2C+ T cell clones were HCMV-specific.

For each CDR3 protein, TCRdb gives one entry from its re-call of the 5' RACE reads, without DNA. Its table records some 410,000 distinct CDR3 sequences. This CDR3 contains 15 residues. The germline V gene has CDR1 DFQATT and CDR2 SNEGSKA (reference sequence). Worth noting for this clonotype: Its antigen is currently unknown.

Sequencing used blood T cells: a sorted CD56 or NKG2C T cell subset, CD4+ or CD8+ T cells, or bulk PBMC T cells (not recorded which). This TCR was sampled from a woman between 18 and 70 years old in good health. This chain joins TRBV20-1 and TRBJ2-1; the TCRdb D gene call, TRBD2, has no DNA to confirm it. CDR3 sequence: CSARDSRGGRIEQFF.